The 28 T cell receptor beta chains presented below share a single source sample, sequenced in a study of human T cells and chemical hapten exposure. As to time point: healthy volunteer bleed at 6 weeks. Unfractionated whole blood was the source from which total RNA was extracted. MiXCR was run by TCRdb on the RACE reads, yielding one entry per CDR3 protein. The repertoire consists of approximately 59,000 distinct CDR3 sequences, with approximately 6.1% occurring once and the leading ten covering roughly 3.5%. The sample taken for sequencing was whole blood. The receptors originated from a female donor in good health. Some clones in this sample may be carry-over from other donors' samples.

This clonotype was seen repeatedly, ten times or more. This rearrangement joins TRBV28 to TRBJ1-5, with 10 positions matching TRBD1. V trimming: 6 bases; J trimming: 6 bases; junction bases outside the gene matches: 8. CDR3 length: 15 residues. The V gene's germline CDR1 is MDHEN and CDR2 SYDVKM. The CDR3 sequence is CASSQIDRGLQPQHF. DNA for the CDR3: TGTGCCAGCAGCCAAATAGACAGGGGGCTTCAGCCCCAGCATTTT.

This clonotype was seen repeatedly, ten times or more. This rearrangement joins TRBV28 to TRBJ2-7; a possible D gene is TRBD1 (6 bases). V was shortened by 5 bases and J by 4 bases, with 18 bases between the two germline ends. Germline-derived CDR1 and CDR2 are MDHEN and SYDVKM. The CDR3 extends over 15 amino acids. The CDR3 nucleotides are TGTGCCAGCAGTCAACAGGGTTCCAGCGAATACGAGCAGTACTTC. This sequence encodes CASSQQGSSEYEQYF.

Ten or more counts support this clonotype. The V call is TRBV20-1, the J call TRBJ2-7; D may be TRBD1 or TRBD2 (5 bases each). The CDR3 has 13 residues. V was cut by 3 bases and J by 2 bases, with 11 bases left in between. Germline CDR1 is DFQATT and CDR2 is SNEGSKA (reference sequence). As DNA, the CDR3 is TGCAGTGCTAGCCGGGACGAGCCCTACGAGCAGTACTTC. Encoded protein: CSASRDEPYEQYF.

This clonotype was observed a few times. The gene calls are TRBV25-1 and TRBJ2-7; D possibly matches TRBD1 or TRBD2 (5 bases each). Looked up from germline, CDR1 is MGHDK and CDR2 is SYGVNS. The CDR3 is made up of 16 amino acids. V lost 2 bases and J lost 3, with 17 bases in between. CDR3 residues: CASSETTRDGYYEQYF. In DNA, the CDR3 is TGTGCCAGCAGTGAAACGACCCGGGACGGCTACTACGAGCAGTACTTC.

This clonotype was counted many times. This rearrangement joins TRBV24-1 to TRBJ1-2, with no clear D. Germline V lookup: CDR1 KGHDR, CDR2 SFDVKD. V gave up 5 bases and J gave up 2 bases, with 11 bases separating them. This CDR3 is 14 amino acids long. CDR3 coding DNA: TGTGCCACCAGTGCCCCGACCCTAAACTATGGCTACACCTTC. Translated: CATSAPTLNYGYTF.

This chain links TRBV12-3 or TRBV12-4 with TRBJ2-3; D gene uncertain. This CDR3 spans 13 amino acids. The V end lost 6 bases, the J end lost 6 bases, and 13 bases lay between the germline ends. The CDR3 here is CASSPPFSDTQYF. DNA for the CDR3: TGTGCCAGCAGCCCGCCCTTTAGCGATACGCAGTATTTT.

This clonotype has a count of ten or more. The chain recombines TRBV12-3 or TRBV12-4 with TRBJ1-1; 9 bases match TRBD1. This CDR3 contains 13 residues. V was pared by 7 bases and J by 1 base, with 1 base of the junction left unmatched. CDR3 loop: CASMDRGNTEAFF. DNA for the CDR3: TGTGCCAGCATGGACAGGGGGAACACTGAAGCTTTCTTT.

This clonotype was detected ten times or more. This chain links TRBV28 with TRBJ2-1; possibly TRBD1 or TRBD2 for D (5 bases each). Per germline, CDR1 MDHEN and CDR2 SYDVKM. The length of the CDR3 is 12 residues. The V and J ends lost 2 bases and 9 bases respectively, with 8 bases between them. The CDR3 coding sequence is TGTGCCAGCAGTTTAGGGGACGGTGAGCAGTTCTTC. Its protein is CASSLGDGEQFF.

This clonotype was detected many times. This chain links TRBV12-3 or TRBV12-4 with TRBJ1-1; 7 bases fit TRBD1. Germline trimming cut 2 bases from V and 6 bases from J; bases unmatched to any gene: 6. The CDR3 is made up of 14 amino acids. The chain's CDR3 is CASSLRQGVSEAFF. As DNA, the CDR3 is TGTGCCAGCAGTTTAAGGCAGGGGGTCTCTGAAGCTTTCTTT.

The sample holds a few counts of this clonotype. The chain couples TRBV18 to TRBJ2-7; a weak D match, TRBD1 (5 bases). V was pared by 3 bases and J by 1 base, with 13 bases between. The CDR3 has 15 amino acids. Per the germline V gene, CDR1 is KGHSH and CDR2 is LQKENI. DNA of the CDR3: TGTGCCAGCTCACCGGTACTGACAGATTCCTACGAGCAGTACTTC. Its translation: CASSPVLTDSYEQYF.

This clonotype has at least ten counts. The chain links TRBV6-1 to TRBJ2-7; TRBD2 matches 8 bases. This CDR3 has 17 amino acids. Germline CDR1 reads MNHNS; CDR2 reads SASEGT. V shed 3 bases and J 6 bases; nucleotides not matched to a gene: 16. CDR3 protein: CASSDVGLAGLGPEQYF. CDR3 coding DNA: TGTGCCAGCAGTGACGTCGGATTAGCGGGACTTGGTCCCGAGCAGTACTTC.

In its sample, this clonotype was seen many times. The chain links TRBV27 to TRBJ1-5; D is uncertain. Trimming took off 2 bases at V and 3 bases at J, with 11 bases between the two ends. The CDR3 covers 15 residues. CDR1 is MNHEY and CDR2 is SMNVEV in the germline V gene (reference sequence). CDR3 nucleotide sequence: TGTGCCAGCAGTTTAATAGCTGGATACAATCAGCCCCAGCATTTT. Residues: CASSLIAGYNQPQHF.

This clonotype was recorded at least ten times. This chain links TRBV20-1 with TRBJ1-1; D not certain. Trimming stripped 0 bases from V and 4 bases from J, with 9 bases between. The CDR3 has 13 amino acids. CDR1 and CDR2 (germline): DFQATT, SNEGSKA (reference sequence). The DNA of the CDR3 is TGCAGTGCTAGAGATGGACGGACCACTGAAGCTTTCTTT. It translates to CSARDGRTTEAFF.

This clonotype has a handful of counts. The V and J genes are TRBV13 and TRBJ2-2; 7 bases are shared with TRBD2. The V segment lost 5 bases and the J segment 5 bases; nucleotides outside the gene matches: 5. There are 14 residues in the CDR3. Looked up from germline, CDR1 is PRHDT and CDR2 is FYEKMQ (reference sequence). In DNA form, the CDR3 reads TGTGCCAGCAGCACCCGCGGGAGTACCGGGGAGCTGTTTTTT. Protein product: CASSTRGSTGELFF.

In its sample, this clonotype was seen many times. V usage is TRBV7-2 and J usage is TRBJ1-4, with D uncertain. Per the germline V gene, CDR1 is SGHTA and CDR2 is FQGNSA. V lost 5 bases and J lost 5, with 3 bases in between. There are 11 residues in the CDR3. The CDR3 region is CASSNNEKLFF. In DNA form, the CDR3 reads TGTGCCAGCAGCAACAATGAAAAACTGTTTTTT.

Ten or more counts support this clonotype. The rearrangement joins TRBV12-3 or TRBV12-4 to TRBJ1-5; a possible D gene is TRBD1 (5 bases). Trimming removed 0 bases from V and 5 bases from J, with 11 bases in between. The CDR3 totals 15 residues. CDR3 region: CASSLAGGIDQPQHF. CDR3 coding DNA: TGTGCCAGCAGTTTAGCGGGGGGTATAGATCAGCCCCAGCATTTT.

This clonotype was observed at least ten times. This chain uses TRBV28 with TRBJ2-6; D might be TRBD1 (6 bases). The CDR3 is 15 amino acids. Trimming removed 2 bases at V and 2 bases at J, with 7 bases between. The germline V gene encodes CDR1 MDHEN and CDR2 SYDVKM. The CDR3 DNA sequence: TGTGCCAGCAGTTTACAGGGGACTGGGGCCAACGTCCTGACTTTC. Its translation is CASSLQGTGANVLTF.

The sample holds many counts of this clonotype. V and J are TRBV6-5 and TRBJ2-7, with 11 nucleotides matching TRBD2. CDR1 is MNHEY and CDR2 is SVGAGI in the germline V gene. Losses at the gene ends were 5 bases for V and 5 bases for J; bases not matched to a gene: 2. The CDR3 extends over 13 amino acids. The CDR3 sequence: CASSTSGRNEQYF. Here the CDR3 DNA reads TGTGCCAGCAGTACTAGCGGGAGAAACGAGCAGTACTTC.

This clonotype was recorded at least ten times. The J gene is TRBJ2-6, the V gene TRBV4-2, with D unclear. Germline values: CDR1 LGHNA, CDR2 YNFKEQ. This CDR3 has 18 amino acids. Trimming shortened V by 3 bases and J by 0 bases, and 15 bases separated the two germline ends. The CDR3 here is CASSHHQETASGANVLTF. The CDR3 region has the DNA TGTGCCAGCAGCCACCACCAAGAGACGGCCTCTGGGGCCAACGTCCTGACTTTC.

Many counts were recorded for this clonotype. This chain uses TRBV11-2 with TRBJ2-3; D call uncertain. The CDR3 is 16 amino acids. V lost 6 bases and J lost 5, with 21 bases in between. Per germline, CDR1 SGHAT and CDR2 FQNNGV. CDR3: CASRGREARWIDTQYF. The CDR3 DNA reads as TGTGCCAGCAGAGGAAGAGAGGCTCGTTGGATAGATACGCAGTATTTT.

This clonotype has only a few counts. J is TRBJ2-7 and V is TRBV27; TRBD2 matches 8 bases. Trimming took 3 bases from V and 3 from J; bases not matched to a gene: 7. The CDR3 is 15 residues long. Germline V lookup: CDR1 MNHEY, CDR2 SMNVEV (reference sequence). The CDR3 coding sequence is TGTGCCAGCAGTTTTGGTAGCGGGACTGACTACGAGCAGTACTTC. Its translation is CASSFGSGTDYEQYF.

This clonotype was seen many times. The V gene is TRBV6-2 or TRBV6-3, the J gene TRBJ2-5; perhaps TRBD1 as D (5 bases). The V end was cut by 8 bases, the J end by 5 bases, with 24 bases between. The CDR3 extends over 16 amino acids. In germline, CDR1 is MNHEY, CDR2 SVGEGT. The CDR3: CASYPIDTGNGETQYF. Here the CDR3 DNA reads TGTGCCAGCTACCCCATCGATACAGGCAACGGGGAGACCCAGTACTTC.

This clonotype has a handful of counts. The chain recombines TRBV28 with TRBJ1-2; D is unclear. Germline-derived CDR1 and CDR2 are MDHEN and SYDVKM. The CDR3 runs 13 residues. The V end lost 2 bases, the J end lost 8 bases, and 12 bases lay between the germline ends. The CDR3: CASSLTLTRGYTF. The DNA for the CDR3 is TGTGCCAGCAGTTTAACTCTCACACGAGGCTACACCTTC.

In its sample, this clonotype was seen many times. The gene calls are TRBV2 and TRBJ1-3; unclear D gene. The V and J ends lost 7 bases and 0 bases respectively, with 7 bases between them. CDR3 length equals 13 residues. Germline CDR1 and CDR2: SNHLY and FYNNEI. The CDR3 region has the DNA TGTGCCAGCATGACCTTCTCTGGAAACACCATATATTTT. Its protein is CASMTFSGNTIYF. Full variable domain (remainder filled in from reference TRBV2 and TRBJ1-3): EPEVTQTPSHQVTQMGQEVILRCVPISNHLYFYWYRQILGQKVEFLVSFYNNEISEKSEIFDDQFSVERPDGSNFTLKIRSTKLEDSAMYFCASMTFSGNTIYFGEGSWLTVV.

This clonotype occurred a few times. The chain carries TRBV12-3 or TRBV12-4 and TRBJ2-5; 8 bases match TRBD1. The CDR3 sequence is 14 residues long. V was pared by 1 base and J by 3 bases, with 1 base of the junction left unmatched. The CDR3 DNA reads as TGTGCCAGCAGTTTAGGACAGGGGAAAGAGACCCAGTACTTC. Its protein is CASSLGQGKETQYF.

This clonotype has ten or more counts. The chain has TRBV28 and TRBJ2-1; the match to TRBD1 covers 8 bases. CDR1 and CDR2 (germline): MDHEN, SYDVKM. With V trimmed by 6 bases and J by 2 bases, 6 bases remained unmatched. This CDR3 has 15 amino acids. The chain's CDR3 is CASRPQGATYNEQFF. DNA of the CDR3: TGTGCCAGCAGACCGCAGGGGGCTACCTACAATGAGCAGTTCTTC.

Many counts were recorded for this clonotype. J is TRBJ2-7 and V is TRBV28, with a tentative D call TRBD2 (5 bases). Germline lookup yields CDR1 MDHEN and CDR2 SYDVKM. This CDR3 comprises 14 residues. Trimming pared 2 bases from V and 2 bases from J, leaving 10 bases between. The CDR3 loop reads CASSLGGRAYEQYF. The CDR3 DNA reads TGTGCCAGCAGTTTAGGTGGGAGAGCCTACGAGCAGTACTTC. Full variable domain (outside the CDR3, taken from reference TRBV28 and TRBJ2-7): DVKVTQSSRYLVKRTGEKVFLECVQDMDHENMFWYRQDPGLGLRLIYFSYDVKMKEKGDIPEGYSVSREKKERFSLILESASTNQTSMYLCASSLGGRAYEQYFGPGTRLTVT.

This clonotype has at least ten counts. The chain joins TRBV6-1 to TRBJ1-1; D gene ambiguous. The CDR3 loop spans 12 amino acids. V shed 6 bases and J shed 2 bases, with 7 bases lying between them. The germline gives CDR1 MNHNS, CDR2 SASEGT. CDR3: CASRPHNTEAFF. The CDR3 nucleotides read TGTGCCAGCAGGCCTCATAACACTGAAGCTTTCTTT.